The 20 T cell receptor beta chains given below trace back to one sample, sequenced in a study of post-analysis software for immune sequencing data. General study results and limits: The five TRBV segments detected at higher frequency in patients than in controls included TRBV5-6, TRBV5-1 and TRBV20-1.

TCR beta cDNA libraries had unique molecular identifiers. Via MiXCR, TCRdb re-called the PCR reads, giving one row per CDR3 protein. The sample includes hundreds of thousands of distinct CDR3 sequences, nearly 45% of them seen just once. Their antigens remain unidentified. The sample taken for sequencing was blood. These receptor sequences come from a girl between 5 and 17 years old with multiple sclerosis.

This chain joins TRBV3-1 and TRBJ2-4; 8 bases map to TRBD2. The J call may not be correct, given that the DNA end is closer to TRBJ2-7. This CDR3 contains 14 residues. CDR1 and CDR2 (germline): LGHDT, YNNKEL (reference sequence). CDR3 DNA sequence: TGTGCCAGCAGCATTGGGAGCGGGAGAGACGAGCAGTACTTC. Amino acid sequence: CASSIGSGRDEQYF.

V is TRBV27 and J is TRBJ1-1; TRBD1 matches at 7 bases. In germline, CDR1 is MNHEY, CDR2 SMNVEV (reference sequence). The J segment lost 1 base and the V segment lost 6 bases, leaving 5 bases of the junction unmatched. The CDR3 runs to 14 residues. The CDR3 DNA reads as TGTGCCAGCAGAACACAGGGGAAGAACACTGAAGCTTTCTTT. It specifies CASRTQGKNTEAFF.

This clonotype was seen a handful of times. V is TRBV9 and J is TRBJ2-5; perhaps TRBD2 as D (6 bases). The CDR3 loop spans 15 amino acids. Germline CDR1 is SGDLS and CDR2 is YYNGEE. Trimming cost V 2 bases and J 5 bases, with 16 bases left between them. The CDR3 protein is CASSVISGDTETQYF. CDR3 nucleotide sequence: TGTGCCAGCAGCGTTATCTCGGGAGATACGGAGACCCAGTACTTC.

This rearrangement joins TRBV20-1 to TRBJ2-7, with 10 bases identical to TRBD1. Trimming removed 3 bases from V and 2 bases from J; junction bases left unmatched: 4. Germline V gene lookup returns CDR1 DFQATT and CDR2 SNEGSKA (reference sequence). The CDR3 is made up of 14 amino acids. The CDR3 sequence: CSASDRGLAYEQYF. CDR3 DNA: TGCAGTGCTAGTGACAGGGGGCTGGCCTACGAGCAGTACTTC.

The gene calls are TRBV28 and TRBJ1-2; possible D gene TRBD1, 6 bases. Germline-derived CDR1 and CDR2 are MDHEN and SYDVKM. Trimming took off 6 bases at V and 1 base at J, with 12 bases between the two ends. The CDR3 has 14 amino acids. CDR3: CASRPGQYNYGYTF. CDR3 coding DNA: TGTGCCAGCAGACCAGGACAGTATAACTATGGCTACACCTTC.

The chain uses TRBV5-1 and TRBJ2-1; 11 bases map to TRBD2. The CDR3 sequence is 16 residues long. Germline V CDR1 and CDR2: SGHRS, YFSETQ. J gave up 2 bases and V 4 bases, and 5 bases lay outside the gene matches. CDR3 DNA: TGCGCCAGCAGCGACGGGACTAGCGGAACCTACAATGAGCAGTTCTTC. It specifies CASSDGTSGTYNEQFF.

V usage is TRBV21-1 and J usage is TRBJ2-1; TRBD2 is taken as the D call from the table, unchecked against the DNA. TRBV21-1 is listed as a pseudogene. This CDR3 contains 21 residues. Here the CDR3 reads CASSKKQVGPQLMSSYNEQFF. DNA of the CDR3: TGTGCCAGCAGCAAAAAACAAGTGGGCCCCCAGCTAATGAGCTCCTACAATGAGCAGTTCTTC.

This clonotype was counted a few times. The chain joins TRBV7-9 to TRBJ2-7; weak D call: TRBD2 (6 bases). V shed 5 bases and J shed 7 bases, with 21 bases lying between them. CDR1 and CDR2 from the germline V gene are SEHNR and FQNEAQ (reference sequence). This CDR3 comprises 15 residues. CDR3 bases: TGTGCCAGCAGCCCTCGACTAGACCCCTACAATGAGCAGTACTTC. Its protein product is CASSPRLDPYNEQYF.

V gene TRBV20-1 combines with J gene TRBJ2-1, with 7 bases matching TRBD2. V lost 3 bases, J lost 2 bases, and 4 bases stayed unmatched. This CDR3 region has 14 residues. Germline V lookup: CDR1 DFQATT, CDR2 SNEGSKA (reference sequence). The DNA for the CDR3 is TGCAGTGCTAGGGGCGGGGGTACCTACAATGAGCAGTTCTTC. Translated: CSARGGGTYNEQFF.

The chain combines TRBV7-2 with TRBJ2-1; D might be TRBD2 (6 bases). This CDR3 has 18 residues. CDR1 SGHTA and CDR2 FQGNSA come from the germline V gene. Trimming left V 0 bases short and J 0 bases short, with 15 bases between. For the CDR3, the DNA is TGTGCCAGCAGCTTAGCCCTATCCGGGAGATTCTCCTACAATGAGCAGTTCTTC. This gives the protein CASSLALSGRFSYNEQFF.

This clonotype is a singleton in its sample. This chain connects TRBV20-1 to TRBJ2-1; the D call may be TRBD1 or TRBD2 (5 bases each). Trimming cost V 7 bases and J 8 bases, with 15 bases left between them. The CDR3 is 12 amino acids. CDR1 is DFQATT, CDR2 SNEGSKA, per germline (reference sequence). The CDR3 bases are TGCAGTGGCCCGGGACCATCGCATGAGCAGTTCTTC. Amino acid sequence: CSGPGPSHEQFF.

The chain has TRBV5-1 and TRBJ2-2; D remains ambiguous. CDR1 and CDR2 from the germline V gene are SGHRS and YFSETQ. V dropped 5 bases and J dropped 0 bases, with 14 bases sitting between them. This CDR3 region has 16 residues. The CDR3 DNA reads as TGCGCCAGCAGTTACCTGGCAGTCGCGAACACCGGGGAGCTGTTTTTT. Its translation: CASSYLAVANTGELFF.

This clonotype was detected only a few times. CDR3 nucleotides: TGCAGTGCTCATGAGACTAGCGGGAGGGGGCGGGAGACCCAGTACTTC. Its protein is CSAHETSGRGRETQYF. V usage is TRBV20-1 and J usage is TRBJ2-5; 14 nucleotides agree with TRBD2. From germline, CDR1 is DFQATT and CDR2 SNEGSKA (reference sequence). The CDR3 is 16 amino acids. The V and J ends lost 5 bases and 5 bases, in that order; junction bases with no gene match: 10.

The genes are TRBV20-1 and TRBJ2-2; D remains unclear. The germline V and J ends were trimmed by 1 base and 8 bases, with 14 bases remaining between them. The germline V gene has CDR1 DFQATT and CDR2 SNEGSKA (reference sequence). The CDR3 contains 14 residues. CDR3 sequence (DNA): TGCAGTGCTAGAGCCGGCACTCCCCAGGGGGAGCTGTTTTTT. It translates to CSARAGTPQGELFF.

This clonotype was recorded once. The chain recombines TRBV6-2 or TRBV6-3 with TRBJ2-1; TRBD2 matches 11 bases. In germline, CDR1 is MNHEY, CDR2 SVGEGT. The V segment lost 3 bases and the J segment 9 bases; nucleotides outside the gene matches: 4. The CDR3 loop spans 14 amino acids. The CDR3 region is CASSYSGRVGEQFF. CDR3 nucleotides: TGTGCCAGCAGTTATAGCGGGAGGGTTGGTGAGCAGTTCTTC.

This clonotype occurred a few times. The chain has TRBV20-1 and TRBJ2-5; TRBD2 aligns across 9 bases. The trim removed 5 bases at V and 3 bases at J, leaving 4 bases unmatched. The CDR3 contains 13 residues. Germline CDR1 is DFQATT and CDR2 is SNEGSKA (reference sequence). The CDR3 sequence: CSALGTSKETQYF. DNA of the CDR3: TGCAGTGCTCTGGGGACTAGCAAAGAGACCCAGTACTTC.

V is TRBV15 and J is TRBJ2-5; the D is unclear. CDR1 and CDR2 from the germline V gene are LNHNV and YYDKDF (reference sequence). CDR3 length equals 14 residues. The ends were cut back, 4 bases at V and 0 bases at J, with 9 bases in the middle. The CDR3 DNA reads as TGTGCCACCAGCACTGGAACCAACCAAGAGACCCAGTACTTC. Its protein is CATSTGTNQETQYF.

CDR3 loop: CASSPPWTGINTEAFF. The CDR3 coding sequence is TGTGCCAGCAGCCCCCCGTGGACAGGGATTAACACTGAAGCTTTCTTT. This sequence joins TRBV7-9 and TRBJ1-1; 8 bases map to TRBD1. The germline V gene has CDR1 SEHNR and CDR2 FQNEAQ (reference sequence). Trimming took 5 bases from V and 2 from J; bases not matched to a gene: 10. The CDR3 consists of 16 residues.

This chain connects TRBV6-2 or TRBV6-3 to TRBJ1-6, with TRBD1 as a possible D gene (5 bases). The germline V gene has CDR1 MNHEY and CDR2 SVGEGT. V was pared by 6 bases and J by 7 bases, with 16 bases between. This CDR3 region has 15 residues. CDR3 DNA: TGTGCCAGCAGACCCATCGGGACGGGGAATTCACCCCTCCACTTT. This sequence encodes CASRPIGTGNSPLHF.

Of note for this clonotype: One junction end disagrees with the germline gene, perhaps due to a read error. The V gene is TRBV5-6, the J gene TRBJ2-1; D call uncertain. The CDR3 runs 12 residues. Germline lookup yields CDR1 SGHDT and CDR2 YYEEEE. The CDR3 sequence is CDSSLRTDEQFF. In DNA form, the CDR3 reads TGTGACAGCAGCTTGAGGACGGATGAGCAGTTCTTC.